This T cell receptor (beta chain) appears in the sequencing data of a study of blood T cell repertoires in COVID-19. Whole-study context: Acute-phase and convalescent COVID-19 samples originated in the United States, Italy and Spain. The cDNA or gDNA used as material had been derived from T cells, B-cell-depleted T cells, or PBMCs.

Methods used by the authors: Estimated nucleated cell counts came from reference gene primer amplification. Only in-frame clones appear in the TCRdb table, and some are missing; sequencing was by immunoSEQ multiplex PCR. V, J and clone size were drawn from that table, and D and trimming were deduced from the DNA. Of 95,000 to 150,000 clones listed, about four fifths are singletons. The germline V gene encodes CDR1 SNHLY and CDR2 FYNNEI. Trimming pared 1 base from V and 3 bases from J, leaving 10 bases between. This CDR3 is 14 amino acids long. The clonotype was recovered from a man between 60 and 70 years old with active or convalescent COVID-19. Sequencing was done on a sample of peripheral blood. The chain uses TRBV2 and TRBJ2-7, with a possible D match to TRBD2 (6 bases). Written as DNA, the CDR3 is TGTGCCAGCAGTGAAGGACTAGATGTCTACGAGCAGTACTTC. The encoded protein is CASSEGLDVYEQYF.